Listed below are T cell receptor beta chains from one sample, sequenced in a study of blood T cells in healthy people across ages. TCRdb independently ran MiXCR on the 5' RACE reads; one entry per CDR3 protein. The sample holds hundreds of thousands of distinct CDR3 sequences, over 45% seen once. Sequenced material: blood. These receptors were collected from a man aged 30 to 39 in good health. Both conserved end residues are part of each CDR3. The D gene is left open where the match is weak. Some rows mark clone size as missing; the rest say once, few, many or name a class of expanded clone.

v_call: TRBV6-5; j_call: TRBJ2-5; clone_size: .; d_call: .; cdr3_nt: TGTGCCAGCAGTGCCGCAGGGGGGCGAGAGACCCAGTACTTC; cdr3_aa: CASSAAGGRETQYF
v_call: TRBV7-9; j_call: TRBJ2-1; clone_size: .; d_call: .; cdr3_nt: TGTGCCAGCAGCTCGTGGGCGCACCACAATGAGCAGTTCTTC; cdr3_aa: CASSSWAHHNEQFF
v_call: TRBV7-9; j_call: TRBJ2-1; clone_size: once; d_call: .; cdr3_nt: TGTGCCAGTATGGGTTTTGGCTACAATGAGCAGTTCTTC; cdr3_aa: CASMGFGYNEQFF
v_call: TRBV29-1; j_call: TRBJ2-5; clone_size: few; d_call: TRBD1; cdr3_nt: TGCAGCGGTAGGACAGGGCCGATGGGGGAGCAGTACTTC; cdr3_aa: CSGRTGPMGEQYF
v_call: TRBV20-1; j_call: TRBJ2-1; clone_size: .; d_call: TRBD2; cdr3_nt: TGCAGTGCTAGCCCAGCGGGAGTTGGCTACAATGAGCAGTTCTTC; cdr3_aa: CSASPAGVGYNEQFF
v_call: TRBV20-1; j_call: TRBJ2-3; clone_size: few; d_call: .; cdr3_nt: TGCAGTGCTCTTTATCGGGAGCACACAGATACGCAGTATTTT; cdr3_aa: CSALYREHTDTQYF
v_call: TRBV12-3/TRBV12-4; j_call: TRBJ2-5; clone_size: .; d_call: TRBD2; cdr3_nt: TGTGCCAGCAGTTCGACTAGCGGGGGGGCCGGAGAGACCCAGTACTTC; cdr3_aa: CASSSTSGGAGETQYF
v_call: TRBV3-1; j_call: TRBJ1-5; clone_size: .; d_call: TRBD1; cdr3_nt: TGTGCCAGCAGCCTGACAGGGGCCGGCAGTGATCAGCCCCAGCATTTT; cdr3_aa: CASSLTGAGSDQPQHF
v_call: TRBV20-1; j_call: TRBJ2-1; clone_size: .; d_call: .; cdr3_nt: TGCAGTGCTAGAGCATCGGGGGCTAGCAGCTACAATGAGCAGTTCTTC; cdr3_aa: CSARASGASSYNEQFF
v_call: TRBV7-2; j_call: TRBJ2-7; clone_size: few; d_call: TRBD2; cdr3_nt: TGTGCCAGCATGGCGGGAGTCCATTCCTACGAGCAGTACTTC; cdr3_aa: CASMAGVHSYEQYF
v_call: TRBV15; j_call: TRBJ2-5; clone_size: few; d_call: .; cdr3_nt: TGTGCCACCAGCAGAGTTGACAGCTTCCAAGAGACCCAGTACTTC; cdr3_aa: CATSRVDSFQETQYF
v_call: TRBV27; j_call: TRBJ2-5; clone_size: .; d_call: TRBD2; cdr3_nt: TGTGCCAGCAGTTTATTGGGGGGGTTAAGCCAAGAGACCCAGTACTTC; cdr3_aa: CASSLLGGLSQETQYF
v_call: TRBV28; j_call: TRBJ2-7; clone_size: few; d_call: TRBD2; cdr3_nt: TGTGCCAGCAGTCCCCGGGGAGCGGGAAGCTACGAGCAGTACTTC; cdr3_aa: CASSPRGAGSYEQYF
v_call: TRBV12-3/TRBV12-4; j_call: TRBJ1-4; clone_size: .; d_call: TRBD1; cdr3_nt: TGTGCCAGCAGTCTGCAATCAGGGGGAAAACTGTTTTTT; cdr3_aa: CASSLQSGGKLFF
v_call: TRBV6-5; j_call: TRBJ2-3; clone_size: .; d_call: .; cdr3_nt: TGTGCCAGCAGTTCCCTAGATACGCAGTATTTT; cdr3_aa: CASSSLDTQYF
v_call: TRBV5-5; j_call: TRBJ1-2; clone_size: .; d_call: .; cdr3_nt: TGTGCCAGCGGACTCCGGGACGGACACGGCCCGAGTGGCTACACCTTC; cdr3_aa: CASGLRDGHGPSGYTF
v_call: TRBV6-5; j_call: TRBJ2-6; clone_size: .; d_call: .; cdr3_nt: TGTGCCAGCAGTACATGGAGCTCTGGGGCCAACGTCCTGACTTTC; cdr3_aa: CASSTWSSGANVLTF
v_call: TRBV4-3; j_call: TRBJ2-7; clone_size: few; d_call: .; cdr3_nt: TGCGCCAGCAGCCAAGTCGGAAGCGGGGAGCAGTACTTC; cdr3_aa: CASSQVGSGEQYF
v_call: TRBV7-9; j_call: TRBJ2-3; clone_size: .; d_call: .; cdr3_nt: TGTGCCAGCAGCACAAGACAGGTTCCTAGCACAGATACGCAGTATTTT; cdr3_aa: CASSTRQVPSTDTQYF
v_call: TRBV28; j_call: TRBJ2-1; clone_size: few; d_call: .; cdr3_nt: TGTGCCAGCAGTTTAAGGGCGTCTTGGGCTAATGAGCAGTTCTTC; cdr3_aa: CASSLRASWANEQFF
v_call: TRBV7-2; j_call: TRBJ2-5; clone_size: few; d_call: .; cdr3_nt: TGTGCCAGCAGCTCGACGGGACAAACCCAGTACTTC; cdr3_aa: CASSSTGQTQYF
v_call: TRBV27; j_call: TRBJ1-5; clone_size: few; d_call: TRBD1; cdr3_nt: TGTGCCACCAGGGGACAGGGGGCGGGTCAGCCCCAGCATTTT; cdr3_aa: CATRGQGAGQPQHF
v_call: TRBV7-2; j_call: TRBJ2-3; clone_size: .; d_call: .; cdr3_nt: TGTGCCAGCAGCTTATCGGCGGGGGCGATCACTGATACGCAGTATTTT; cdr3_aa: CASSLSAGAITDTQYF
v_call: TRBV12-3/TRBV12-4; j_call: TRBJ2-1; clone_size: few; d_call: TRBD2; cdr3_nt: TGTGCCAGCATCCCACTAGCGGGAGCCGATGAGCAGTTCTTC; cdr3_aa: CASIPLAGADEQFF
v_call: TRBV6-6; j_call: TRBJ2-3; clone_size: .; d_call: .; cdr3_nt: TGTGCCAGCAGTTACCGCGTAGGGATGAGTACGCAGTATTTT; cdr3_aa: CASSYRVGMSTQYF
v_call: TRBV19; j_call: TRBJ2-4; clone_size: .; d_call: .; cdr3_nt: TGTGCCAGTAGTGGGCAGTCCAAAAACATTCAGTACTTC; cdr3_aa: CASSGQSKNIQYF
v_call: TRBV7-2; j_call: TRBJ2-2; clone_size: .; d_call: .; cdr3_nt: TGTGCCAGCAATAGGCCGCCGGCCGGGGAGCTGTTTTTT; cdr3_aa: CASNRPPAGELFF
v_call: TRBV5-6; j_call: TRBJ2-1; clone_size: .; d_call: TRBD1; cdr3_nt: TGTGCCAGCAGCTTTAGGGACAGGCCTCACAATGAGCAGTTCTTC; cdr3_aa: CASSFRDRPHNEQFF
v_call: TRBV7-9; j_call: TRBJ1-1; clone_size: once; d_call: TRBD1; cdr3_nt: TGTGCCAGCAGCTTAGCGTCCGGGACAGGGTATGGTACTGAAGCTTTCTTT; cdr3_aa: CASSLASGTGYGTEAFF
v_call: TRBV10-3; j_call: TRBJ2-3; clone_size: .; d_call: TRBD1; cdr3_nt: TGTGCCATCAGTCGCCCAGGACAGGGGGCGCGCGGCACAGATACGCAGTATTTT; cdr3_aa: CAISRPGQGARGTDTQYF
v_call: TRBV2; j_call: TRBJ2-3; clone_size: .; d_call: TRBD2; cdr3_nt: TGTGCCAGTCAGCGGGATGCAGATACGCAGTATTTT; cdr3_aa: CASQRDADTQYF
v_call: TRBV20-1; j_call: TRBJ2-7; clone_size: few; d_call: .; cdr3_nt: TGCAGTGCTAGAAAGGCAGGTTCATCCTACGAGCAGTACTTC; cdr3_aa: CSARKAGSSYEQYF
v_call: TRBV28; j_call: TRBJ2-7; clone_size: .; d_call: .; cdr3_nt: TGTGCCAGCAGACCGCCGGGGCCGCGAGTTCACAATGAGCAGTACTTC; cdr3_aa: CASRPPGPRVHNEQYF
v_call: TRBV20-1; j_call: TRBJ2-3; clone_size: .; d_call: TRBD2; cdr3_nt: TGCAGTGAACTATTAGCGGGGGGGCCACCAGATGCGCAGTATTTT; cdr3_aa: CSELLAGGPPDAQYF
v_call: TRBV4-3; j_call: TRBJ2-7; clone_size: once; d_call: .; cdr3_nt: TGCGCCAGCAGCCAAGAGCTTTTCAGTACAGCCTACGAGCAGTACTTC; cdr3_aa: CASSQELFSTAYEQYF
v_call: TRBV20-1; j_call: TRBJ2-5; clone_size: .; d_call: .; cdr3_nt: TGCAGTGCTAGGGTCCCGTCCCAAGAGACCCAGTACTTC; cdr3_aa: CSARVPSQETQYF
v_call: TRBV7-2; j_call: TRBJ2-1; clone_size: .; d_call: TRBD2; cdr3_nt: TGTGCCAGCAGCTTACGGGCGGGGGACGCCTACAATGAGCAGTTCTTC; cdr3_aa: CASSLRAGDAYNEQFF
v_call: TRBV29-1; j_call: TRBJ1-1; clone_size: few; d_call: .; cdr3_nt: TGCAGCGTGGAACCGGGACGGTTGAACACTGAAGCTTTCTTT; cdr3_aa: CSVEPGRLNTEAFF
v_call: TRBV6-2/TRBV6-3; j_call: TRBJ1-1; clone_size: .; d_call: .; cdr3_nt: TGTGCCAGCGGAAGGGACCTGGGGAACACTGAAGCTTTCTTT; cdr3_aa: CASGRDLGNTEAFF
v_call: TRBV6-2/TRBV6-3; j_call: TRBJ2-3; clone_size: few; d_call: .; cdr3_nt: TGTGCCAGCAGTTACTTAGCAATCGGGGATACGCAGTATTTT; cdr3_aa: CASSYLAIGDTQYF
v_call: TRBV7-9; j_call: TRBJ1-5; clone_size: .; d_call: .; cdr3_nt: TGTGCCAGCAGCCCCGGGCGGGCAGGGCATCAGCCCCAGCATTTT; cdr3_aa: CASSPGRAGHQPQHF
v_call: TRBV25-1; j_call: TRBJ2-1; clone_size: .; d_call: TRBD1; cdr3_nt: TGTGCCAGCAGTGAAACACTCCAGGGACAGAAATACGAGCAGTTCTTC; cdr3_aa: CASSETLQGQKYEQFF
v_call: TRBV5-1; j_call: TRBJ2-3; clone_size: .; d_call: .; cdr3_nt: TGCGCCAGCAGCACCCAACGCATCGGGACGAAGCTGGATACGCAGTATTTT; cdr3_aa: CASSTQRIGTKLDTQYF
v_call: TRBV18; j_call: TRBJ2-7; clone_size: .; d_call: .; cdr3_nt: TGTGCCAGCTCCCCACAAGGGGGATCAGACGAGCAGTACTTC; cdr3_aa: CASSPQGGSDEQYF
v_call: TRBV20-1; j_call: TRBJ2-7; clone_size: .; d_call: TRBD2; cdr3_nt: TGCAGTGTCACCACTAGCGCCACCGAGCAGTACTTC; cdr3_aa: CSVTTSATEQYF
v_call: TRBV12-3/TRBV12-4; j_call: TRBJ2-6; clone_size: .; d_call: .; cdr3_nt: TGTGCCAGCAGTTTGTTAGGACCTACTGGGGCCAACGTCCTGACTTTC; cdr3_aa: CASSLLGPTGANVLTF
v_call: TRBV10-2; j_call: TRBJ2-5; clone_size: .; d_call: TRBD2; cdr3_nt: TGCGCCAGCAGTGAGTCTCTGGGACTAGCGGATGAGCAGTACTTC; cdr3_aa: CASSESLGLADEQYF
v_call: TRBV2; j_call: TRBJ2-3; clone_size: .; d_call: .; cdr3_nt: TGTGCCAGCAGTGAAGCGAACAAGGGGGTGGCAGATACGCAGTATTTT; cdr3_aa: CASSEANKGVADTQYF
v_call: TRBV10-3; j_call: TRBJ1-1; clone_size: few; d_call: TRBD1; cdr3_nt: TGTGCCATCAGAGAGGGACAGGGTTACACTGAAGCTTTCTTT; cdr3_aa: CAIREGQGYTEAFF
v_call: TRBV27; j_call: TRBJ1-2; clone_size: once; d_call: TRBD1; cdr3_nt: TGTGCCAGCAGTTTATTTCCCCGACAGGGAGGTTCCTATGGCTACACCTTC; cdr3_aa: CASSLFPRQGGSYGYTF
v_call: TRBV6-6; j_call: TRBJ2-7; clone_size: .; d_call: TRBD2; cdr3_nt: TGTGCCAGCAGTCGGGGGGGAGCGGGCTACGAGCAGTACTTC; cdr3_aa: CASSRGGAGYEQYF